One sample yielded the 28 T cell receptor beta chains listed below, sequenced in a study of T cells in Graves' hyperthyroidism and ophthalmopathy (dated 2019 in TCRdb). The protocol used for the library was multiplex PCR. Data came from an Illumina HiSeq 2000. TCR beta CDR3 regions were amplified from RNA transcripts. A first-round RT-PCR of the TCR CDR3 used the HTBI primer set with the Qiagen OneStep RT-PCR kit. The public sequencing data were trimmed at Q25 with fastp and processed into clonotypes with MiXCR by TCRdb, which kept only in-frame beta chains. Each entry merges the rows of one CDR3 protein and shows their most common DNA and genes. Across this sample there are approximately 700,000 distinct CDR3 sequences, with just under 45% seen only once. Approximately 6.8% of the sample rests with the top ten. The sample was peripheral blood or thyroid tissue (not recorded which). The receptors shown here come from an adult man with Graves' disease, either hyperthyroidism or ophthalmopathy (not recorded which).

As for this clonotype: An end of the junction differs from the germline gene, which may be a read error. The chain links TRBV10-3 to TRBJ1-1; TRBD1 matches at 8 bases. The CDR3 extends over 17 amino acids. Germline-derived CDR1 and CDR2 are ENHRY and SYGVKD. The DNA for the CDR3 is TGTGCCAGCAGTTACCATCGCAGGGGGCAGCAGAACACTGAAGCTTTCTTT. It codes for CASSYHRRGQQNTEAFF.

J is TRBJ1-1 and V is TRBV12-3 or TRBV12-4; D may be TRBD1 (5 bases). The CDR3 has 17 amino acids. Trimming removed 1 base at V and 1 base at J, with 16 bases between. The CDR3 DNA follows: TGTGCCAGCAGTTTAGTGGGACTCTCTTTATGGAACACTGAAGCTTTCTTT. This codes for CASSLVGLSLWNTEAFF.

Turning to this clonotype: A much larger clone lies one base from this, so it may be a read error. The chain combines TRBV7-9 with TRBJ2-5; D gene unclear. The length of the CDR3 is 14 residues. V lost 5 bases and J 7 bases, leaving 17 bases between the germline ends. Germline assignment: CDR1 SEHNR and CDR2 FQNEAQ (reference sequence). The CDR3 DNA sequence: TGTGCCAGCAGCAGAGGTACAGAGGTAGGGACCCAGTACTTC. It encodes CASSRGTEVGTQYF.

This chain joins TRBV5-1 and TRBJ1-1; D perhaps matches TRBD1 (5 bases). V lost 5 bases to trimming and J lost 1 base, with 12 bases between them. The germline V gene encodes CDR1 SGHRS and CDR2 YFSETQ. The CDR3 length is 14 residues. The CDR3 bases are TGCGCCAGCAGGGTGGCAGGGCGGAACACTGAAGCTTTCTTT. Encoded protein: CASRVAGRNTEAFF.

The rearrangement uses TRBV11-2 and TRBJ2-5; D is possibly TRBD1 (6 bases). V was cut by 5 bases and J by 5 bases, with 12 bases left in between. CDR1 SGHAT and CDR2 FQNNGV come from the germline V gene. CDR3 length equals 13 residues. As DNA, the CDR3 is TGTGCCAGCAGCCAGTACAGGGCGGAGACCCAGTACTTC. This gives the protein CASSQYRAETQYF.

The chain couples TRBV15 to TRBJ1-6; D might be TRBD1 (5 bases). The V and J ends lost 0 bases and 2 bases respectively, with 20 bases between them. CDR3 length equals 20 residues. Germline CDR1 and CDR2: LNHNV and YYDKDF (reference sequence). The CDR3 region is CATSRDLLGAANTYNSPLHF. CDR3 coding DNA: TGTGCCACCAGCAGAGATTTACTTGGGGCGGCCAACACCTATAATTCACCCCTCCACTTT.

The chain employs TRBV12-3 or TRBV12-4 and TRBJ2-7, with 9 bases that match TRBD2. This CDR3 comprises 15 residues. The ends lost 8 bases at V and 2 bases at J; junction bases unmatched: 10. CDR3: CASRPRAGGTYEQYF. The CDR3 DNA follows: TGTGCCAGCCGCCCCCGGGCGGGAGGGACCTACGAGCAGTACTTC.

As to this clonotype: The junction and the germline gene differ at one end; a read error may be behind it. This rearrangement joins TRBV19 to TRBJ1-2; a possible D gene is TRBD1 (6 bases). The CDR3 sequence is 14 residues long. Germline V gene data show CDR1 as LNHDA and CDR2 as SQIVND (reference sequence). CDR3 sequence: CVSTNSGEGYGYTF. CDR3 coding DNA: TGTGTCAGTACTAACTCAGGGGAGGGCTATGGCTACACCTTC. The whole variable domain, remainder taken from reference TRBV19 and TRBJ1-2, is DGGITQSPKYLFRKEGQNVTLSCEQNLNHDAMYWYRQDPGQGLRLIYYSQIVNDFQKGDIAEGYSVSREKKESFPLTVTSAQKNPTAFYLCVSTNSGEGYGYTFGSGTRLTVV.

In this sample, this clonotype turned up a few times. This rearrangement joins TRBV10-2 to TRBJ2-7; weak D call: TRBD2 (6 bases). In germline, CDR1 is WSHSY, CDR2 SAAADI. The CDR3 contains 13 residues. V lost 3 bases and J lost 6, with 12 bases in between. The CDR3 loop is CASSERGLREQYF. CDR3 sequence (DNA): TGCGCCAGCAGTGAAAGGGGACTGCGCGAGCAGTACTTC.

In its sample, this clonotype was seen many times. The CDR3, as DNA: TGCAGTGCCACCAATGAGTGGGAGACCCAGTACTTC. Translation gives CSATNEWETQYF. The chain combines TRBV20-1 with TRBJ2-5; no definite D call. Germline V gene sequence: CDR1 DFQATT, CDR2 SNEGSKA (reference sequence). Between the trimmed V and J ends, which lost 6 bases and 5 bases, there was a span of 13 bases. This CDR3 comprises 12 residues.

The genes are TRBV7-4 and TRBJ1-5; 9 bases align to TRBD1. V lost 4 bases to trimming and J lost 6 bases; unmatched junction nucleotides: 13. The CDR3 contains 17 residues. Looked up from germline, CDR1 is SGHVT and CDR2 is SQSDAQ. In nucleotides, the CDR3 is TGTGCCAGCAGCTGGGGACAGGGACATCAACTGGGTCAGCCCCAGCATTTT. Its translation: CASSWGQGHQLGQPQHF.

On this clonotype itself: A much more abundant neighbour one base away suggests this may be a read error. The chain recombines TRBV29-1 with TRBJ1-1, with 9 nucleotides matching TRBD1. This CDR3 is 13 amino acids long. Per the germline V gene, CDR1 is SQVTM and CDR2 is ANQGSEA. J gave up 1 base and V 5 bases, and 2 bases lay outside the gene matches. Here the CDR3 reads CSVMTGGNTEAFF. DNA for the CDR3: TGCAGCGTTATGACAGGGGGGAACACTGAAGCTTTCTTT. The whole variable domain, remainder taken from reference TRBV29-1 and TRBJ1-1, is SAVISQKPSRDICQRGTSLTIQCQVDSQVTMMFWYRQQPGQSLTLIATANQGSEATYESGFVIDKFPISRPNLTFSTLTVSNMSPEDSSIYLCSVMTGGNTEAFFGQGTRLTVV.

This chain uses TRBV11-2 with TRBJ2-6, with D perhaps matching TRBD2 (5 bases). V was trimmed by 3 bases and J by 4 bases, leaving 10 bases between them. Germline assignment: CDR1 SGHAT and CDR2 FQNNGV. This CDR3 comprises 15 residues. The CDR3 here is CASSLEAPGANVLTF. The CDR3 nucleotides are TGTGCCAGCAGCTTGGAGGCGCCCGGGGCCAACGTCCTGACTTTC.

The table lists this clonotype with a few counts. The junction departs from the called germline gene at one end, perhaps through a read error. V is TRBV10-3 and J is TRBJ2-5, with 11 bases aligning to TRBD1. Germline CDR1 ENHRY, CDR2 SYGVKD. CDR3 length: 17 residues. In DNA form, the CDR3 reads TGTGCCAGCAGTTACTCCAGGACAGGGGGCCTCCAAGAGACCCAGTACTTC. Translated: CASSYSRTGGLQETQYF.

This chain connects TRBV7-8 to TRBJ1-2; maybe TRBD1 (5 bases). Germline V gene data show CDR1 as SGHVS and CDR2 as FQNEAQ. The CDR3 extends over 13 amino acids. Deletions cut 1 base from V and 6 bases from J, with 9 bases between. In nucleotides, the CDR3 is TGTGCCAGCAGCTTAGTGCCCAGGGATGGCTACACCTTC. Its translation: CASSLVPRDGYTF.

The chain combines TRBV2 with TRBJ2-5, with D perhaps TRBD2 (5 bases). Looked up from germline, CDR1 is SNHLY and CDR2 is FYNNEI. The CDR3 is 13 residues long. V was shortened by 8 bases and J by 2 bases, with 12 bases between the two germline ends. CDR3 sequence (DNA): TGTGCCAGCCGGGAAGCGCCGCAAGAGACCCAGTACTTC. It specifies CASREAPQETQYF. Full variable domain (outside the CDR3, taken from reference TRBV2 and TRBJ2-5): EPEVTQTPSHQVTQMGQEVILRCVPISNHLYFYWYRQILGQKVEFLVSFYNNEISEKSEIFDDQFSVERPDGSNFTLKIRSTKLEDSAMYFCASREAPQETQYFGPGTRLLVL.

This clonotype occurred many times. This chain links TRBV9 with TRBJ1-1, with D possibly matching TRBD1 (5 bases). V was cut by 2 bases and J by 1 base, with 9 bases left in between. This CDR3 has 14 residues. CDR1 is SGDLS, CDR2 YYNGEE, per germline. CDR3: CASSVGTGNTEAFF. The CDR3 DNA reads as TGTGCCAGCAGCGTCGGGACCGGGAACACTGAAGCTTTCTTT.

The genes are TRBV15 and TRBJ2-7; D may be TRBD2 (6 bases). V was pared by 0 bases and J by 4 bases, with 22 bases between. This CDR3 comprises 18 residues. CDR1 is LNHNV and CDR2 is YYDKDF in the germline V gene (reference sequence). Written as DNA, the CDR3 is TGTGCCACCAGCAGAGATACTAGCAAGGCCCCTGGCGGGTACGAGCAGTACTTC. Translated, it gives CATSRDTSKAPGGYEQYF.

This chain uses TRBV7-9 with TRBJ2-7, with 10 nucleotides matching TRBD1. The CDR3 has 16 amino acids. The V gene's germline CDR1 is SEHNR and CDR2 FQNEAQ (reference sequence). Unmatched junction bases numbered 10, after V lost 5 bases and J lost 3 bases. CDR3 residues: CASSVEVGQGGYEQYF. In nucleotides, the CDR3 is TGTGCCAGCAGCGTTGAAGTCGGACAGGGGGGCTACGAGCAGTACTTC.

The rearrangement joins TRBV6-4 to TRBJ1-4; D remains unclear. Trimming shortened V by 0 bases and J by 7 bases, and 6 bases separated the two germline ends. Germline V gene data show CDR1 as MRHNA and CDR2 as SNTAGT. The CDR3 extends over 13 amino acids. The chain's CDR3 is CASSDSSTEKLFF. The CDR3, as DNA: TGTGCCAGCAGTGACTCCTCCACTGAAAAACTGTTTTTT.

This sequence joins TRBV7-9 and TRBJ1-1; tentatively, D is TRBD1 (5 bases). Germline V gene sequence: CDR1 SEHNR, CDR2 FQNEAQ (reference sequence). This CDR3 contains 14 residues. The V end lost 7 bases, the J end lost 5 bases, and 17 bases lay between the germline ends. In DNA, the CDR3 is TGTGCCAGCACCCTAAATGGGGGAGAGACTGAAGCTTTCTTT. It translates to CASTLNGGETEAFF.

In the case of this clonotype: A much bigger clone sits one base away, suggesting this may be a read error. V is TRBV12-3 or TRBV12-4 and J is TRBJ2-5; no reliable D call. This CDR3 is 12 amino acids long. CDR3 coding DNA: TGTGCCATCAGTGATCTTGAAGAGGCCCAGTACTTC. This codes for CAISDLEEAQYF.

The V gene is TRBV12-3 or TRBV12-4, the J gene TRBJ1-5; D not resolved. Between the trimmed V and J ends, which lost 4 bases and 4 bases, there was a span of 11 bases. CDR3 length: 14 residues. The DNA of the CDR3 is TGTGCCAGCAGTTACCCGCGGATGAATCAGCCCCAGCATTTT. Translating it yields CASSYPRMNQPQHF.

This clonotype occurred a few times. V gene TRBV7-9 combines with J gene TRBJ2-7; D uncertain. The CDR3 spans 14 residues. Germline-derived CDR1 and CDR2 are SEHNR and FQNEAQ (reference sequence). V was trimmed by 5 bases and J by 0 bases, leaving 11 bases between them. The CDR3 nucleotides are TGTGCCAGCAGCGAAAGTTTGTCCTCCTACGAGCAGTACTTC. Its protein product is CASSESLSSYEQYF.

This clonotype was observed many times. The V and J genes are TRBV24-1 and TRBJ2-7; 8 bases align to TRBD1. The CDR3 contains 13 residues. Germline V gives CDR1 KGHDR, CDR2 SFDVKD. Unmatched junction bases numbered 3, after V lost 6 bases and J lost 3 bases. The CDR3 DNA is TGTGCCACCAGTTCGACAGGGGACTACGAGCAGTACTTC. It is translated as CATSSTGDYEQYF.

The J gene is TRBJ2-7, the V gene TRBV2; D tentatively fits TRBD1 or TRBD2 (5 bases each). V was cut by 4 bases and J by 6 bases, with 19 bases left in between. CDR1 is SNHLY and CDR2 is FYNNEI in the germline V gene. The CDR3 contains 15 residues. DNA for the CDR3: TGTGCCAGCAGTGCTCCCCGGGACCCCCTCCGCGAGCAGTACTTC. It specifies CASSAPRDPLREQYF.

At least ten counts were recorded for this clonotype. The J gene is TRBJ1-2, the V gene TRBV10-3; D may be TRBD1 (6 bases). The CDR3 runs 12 residues. The V and J ends lost 6 bases and 3 bases respectively, with 8 bases between them. From germline, CDR1 is ENHRY and CDR2 SYGVKD. The CDR3 protein is CAISEGDYGYTF. The CDR3 coding sequence is TGTGCCATCAGCGAGGGGGACTATGGCTACACCTTC.

This clonotype was seen ten or more times. V is TRBV2 and J is TRBJ1-3; D remains unclear. Germline V gene lookup returns CDR1 SNHLY and CDR2 FYNNEI. This CDR3 has 16 residues. Trimming shortened V by 1 base and J by 2 bases, and 12 bases separated the two germline ends. The CDR3 spells CASSEVVVGTGNTIYF. CDR3 coding DNA: TGTGCCAGCAGTGAAGTGGTCGTGGGAACTGGAAACACCATATATTTT.